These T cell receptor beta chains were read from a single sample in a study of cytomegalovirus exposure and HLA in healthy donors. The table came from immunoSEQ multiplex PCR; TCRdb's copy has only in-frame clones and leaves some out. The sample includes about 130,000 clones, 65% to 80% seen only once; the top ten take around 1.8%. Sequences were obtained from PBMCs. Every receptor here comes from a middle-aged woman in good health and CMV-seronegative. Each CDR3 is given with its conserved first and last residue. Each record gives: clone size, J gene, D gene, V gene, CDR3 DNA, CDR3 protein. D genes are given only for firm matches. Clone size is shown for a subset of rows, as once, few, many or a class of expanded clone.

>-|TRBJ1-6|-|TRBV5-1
TGCGCCAGCAGCTTGGCCGGGAGGGGCGATAATTCACCCCTCCACTTT
CASSLAGRGDNSPLHF
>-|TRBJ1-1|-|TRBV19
TGTGCCAGTAGTGAGAACCCGGGGAACACTGAAGCTTTCTTT
CASSENPGNTEAFF
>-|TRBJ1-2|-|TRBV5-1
TGCGCCAGCAGCCCTCTGACCGAGGGGGGGAACTATGGCTACACCTTC
CASSPLTEGGNYGYTF
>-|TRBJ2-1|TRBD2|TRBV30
TGTGCCTGGACGTCCGGGACTAGCGACTACAATGAGCAGTTCTTC
CAWTSGTSDYNEQFF
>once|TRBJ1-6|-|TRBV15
TGTGCCACCAGCAGAGATCGGAATTCACCCCTCCACTTT
CATSRDRNSPLHF
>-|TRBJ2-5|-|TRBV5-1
TGCGCCAGCAGCTTGGATCCGGGGAATGAGGAGACCCAGTACTTC
CASSLDPGNEETQYF
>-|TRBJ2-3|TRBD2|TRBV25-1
TGTGCCAGCAGTCCAGTCGGGAGGGACTCGACAGATACGCAGTATTTT
CASSPVGRDSTDTQYF
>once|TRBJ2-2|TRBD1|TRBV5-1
TGCGCCAGCAGCTCAGGACAGGGCGTCACCGGGGAGCTGTTTTTT
CASSSGQGVTGELFF
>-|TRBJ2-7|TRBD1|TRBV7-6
TGTGCCAGCAGCTCCGGGGCACAGGGGGGCTACGAGCAGTACTTC
CASSSGAQGGYEQYF
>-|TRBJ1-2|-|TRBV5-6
TGTGCCAGCAGCATTGGAGGAAGCTATGGCTACACCTTC
CASSIGGSYGYTF
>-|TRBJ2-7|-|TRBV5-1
TGCGCCAGCAGCATAGGAGGGGACGGGTTAGTCACCTACGAGCAGTACTTC
CASSIGGDGLVTYEQYF
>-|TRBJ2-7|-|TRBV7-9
TGTGCCAGCAGCTTACGGGGGGCGTTAGGCGAGCAGTACTTC
CASSLRGALGEQYF
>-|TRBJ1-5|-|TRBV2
TGTGCCAGCAGTGATCAGGGGTTCAATCAGCCCCAGCATTTT
CASSDQGFNQPQHF
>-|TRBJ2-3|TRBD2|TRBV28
TGTGCCAGCAGTGGAGCGGGGGGCTACCCAGATACGCAGTATTTT
CASSGAGGYPDTQYF
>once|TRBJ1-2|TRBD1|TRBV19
TGTGCCAGTAGTCTCACTTTGACAGGGGGAACTGGCTACACCTTC
CASSLTLTGGTGYTF
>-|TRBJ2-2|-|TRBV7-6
TGTGCCAGCAGCCCGGAACCTGAGGGCGGGGAGCTGTTTTTT
CASSPEPEGGELFF
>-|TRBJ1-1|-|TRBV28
TGTGCCAGCAGTTTATCGGCGGCAGAGGGAGCTTTCTTT
CASSLSAAEGAFF
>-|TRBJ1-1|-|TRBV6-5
TGTGCCAGCAGGGGGATTGGACAGATGAACACTGAAGCTTTCTTT
CASRGIGQMNTEAFF
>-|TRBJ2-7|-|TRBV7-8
TGTGCCGGAGGGCGGGGAAACTACGAGCAGTACTTC
CAGGRGNYEQYF
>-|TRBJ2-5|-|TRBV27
TGTGCCAGCAGTTTAAGAGGGGAGACCCAGTACTTC
CASSLRGETQYF
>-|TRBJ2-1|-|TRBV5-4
TGTGCCAGCAGCTTGCGTCCAGCGGTAGGCTCCTACAATGAGCAGTTCTTC
CASSLRPAVGSYNEQFF
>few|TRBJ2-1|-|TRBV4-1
TGCGCCAGCAGCCAAGATAGGGTCGCCAGGGTTTGGGAGCAGTTCTTC
CASSQDRVARVWEQFF